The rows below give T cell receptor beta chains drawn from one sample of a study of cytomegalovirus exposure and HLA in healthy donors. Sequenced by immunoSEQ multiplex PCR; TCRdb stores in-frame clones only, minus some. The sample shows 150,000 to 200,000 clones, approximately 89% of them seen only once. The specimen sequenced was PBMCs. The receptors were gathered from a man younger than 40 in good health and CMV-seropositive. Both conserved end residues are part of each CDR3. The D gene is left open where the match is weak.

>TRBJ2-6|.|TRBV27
CASMTASRLSGANVLTF
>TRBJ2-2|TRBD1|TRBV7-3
CASSLLGRGSPGELFF
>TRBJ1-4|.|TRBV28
CASSSPLGAGNEKLFF
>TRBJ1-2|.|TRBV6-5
CASSEPGHGYTF
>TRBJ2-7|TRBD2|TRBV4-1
CASSQGTGGSYEQYF
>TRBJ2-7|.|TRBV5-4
CASSTDRQTKAQYF
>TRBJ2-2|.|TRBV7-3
CASSLRPRGELFF
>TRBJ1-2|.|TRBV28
CASSWTVYGYTF
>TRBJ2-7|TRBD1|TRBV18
CASSPVDRVGAYEQYF
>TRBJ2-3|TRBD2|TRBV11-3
CASSLNTGGGTQYF
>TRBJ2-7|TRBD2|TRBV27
CASSSRSASGSEQYF
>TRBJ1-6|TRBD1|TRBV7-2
CASSAGGDSYNSPLHF